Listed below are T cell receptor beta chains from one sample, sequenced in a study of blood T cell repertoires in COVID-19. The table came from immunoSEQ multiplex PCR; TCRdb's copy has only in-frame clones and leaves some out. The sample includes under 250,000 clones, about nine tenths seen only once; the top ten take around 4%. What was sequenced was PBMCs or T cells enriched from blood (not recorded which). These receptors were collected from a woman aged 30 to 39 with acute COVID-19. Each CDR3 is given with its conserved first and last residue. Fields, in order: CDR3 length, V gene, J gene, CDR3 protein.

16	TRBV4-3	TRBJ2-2	CASSQDPGGDTGELFF
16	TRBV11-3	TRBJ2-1	CASSLGTGGADDEQFF
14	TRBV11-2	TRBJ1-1	CASSLERQGPSAFF
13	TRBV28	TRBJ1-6	CAITGDRGSPLHF
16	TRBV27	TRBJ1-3	CASSPRTGDGGNTIYF
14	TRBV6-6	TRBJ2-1	CASRNSGGADEQFF
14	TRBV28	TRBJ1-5	CASRPSGGEKPQHF
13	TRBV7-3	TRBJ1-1	CASSLFKNTEAFF
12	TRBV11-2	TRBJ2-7	CASSLDLSEQYF
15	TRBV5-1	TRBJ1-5	CASSLGENSNQPQHF
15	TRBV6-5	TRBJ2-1	CASRKGAGGDNEQFF
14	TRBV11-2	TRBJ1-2	CASSPRGQSYGYTF
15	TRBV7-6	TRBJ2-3	CASSLGTSGTDTQYF
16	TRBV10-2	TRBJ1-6	CASSGAGGSYNSPLHF
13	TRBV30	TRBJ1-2	CAWSPAGAGGYTF
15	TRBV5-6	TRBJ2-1	CASSLVGTGYNEQFF
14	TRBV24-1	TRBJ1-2	CATSESDRVYGYTF
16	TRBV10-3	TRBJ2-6	CAITPTDTSGANVLTF
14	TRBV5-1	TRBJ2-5	CASSLGIGEETQYF
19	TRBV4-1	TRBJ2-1	CASSQGLGLAGALRYEQFF
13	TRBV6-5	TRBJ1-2	CASALHRGSGYTF
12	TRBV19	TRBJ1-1	CASSIDQAEAFF